This entry concerns a single TCR beta chain. Its antigen is not identified. These data belong to a study of OX40 agonist ivuxolimab in advanced cancers. Notes on the study in general: The study found among the lowest clonal expansion in partial responders at 0.1-3.0 mg/kg. Normalized expansion of T-cell clones was also low for some nonresponders.

CDR1 is SGHAT and CDR2 is FQNNGV in the germline V gene. V trimming: 4 bases; J trimming: 2 bases; junction bases outside the gene matches: 7. The CDR3 runs 15 residues. Using immunoSEQ multiplex PCR, the repertoire was profiled, and TCRdb retains in-frame clones only, with some absent. Here the sample spans some 83,000 clones, about 90% being singletons. V gene TRBV11-2 combines with J gene TRBJ2-7; 8 bases align to TRBD1. Sequencing was performed on CD4+ or CD8+ T cells sorted from blood, taken in a trial of the OX40 agonist ivuxolimab. The sequence came from an adult with an advanced solid tumor such as melanoma, head and neck, liver or kidney cancer. The CDR3, as DNA: TGTGCCAGCAGCTACGTCCGGGACAGGCCCTACGAGCAGTACTTC. As protein: CASSYVRDRPYEQYF.